A single T cell receptor (beta chain) is shown here with its context. Trimming stripped 3 bases from V and 2 bases from J, with 7 bases between. The CDR3 totals 13 residues. The V gene's germline CDR1 is LGHDT and CDR2 YNNKEL (reference sequence). The entry originates in a study of blood T cell repertoires in COVID-19. Data came from immunoSEQ multiplex PCR; TCRdb stores just in-frame clones and leaves some out. The table has around 200,000 clones, about nine tenths seen once. J is TRBJ1-2 and V is TRBV3-1 (or the pseudogene TRBV3-2); D is unresolved. This sequence was found in a man aged 18 to 29 with active or convalescent COVID-19. Sequenced: peripheral blood. The CDR3 nucleotides are TGTGCCAGCAGCCAGCGTGAGAACTATGGCTACACCTTC. It codes for CASSQRENYGYTF.